The 10 T cell receptor beta chains reported below all come from one sample, sequenced in a study of T cell responses to AZD1222 COVID-19 vaccine. Assay: immunoSEQ multiplex PCR; the TCRdb copy retains only in-frame clones and omits some. Seen here are under 200,000 clones, roughly 94% observed once, and the top ten hold 0.6% to 0.7%. The sequencing here drew on peripheral blood, taken on day 0 of AZD1222 vaccination. These receptor sequences come from an adult in good health.

The rearrangement uses TRBV28 and TRBJ1-2; tentative D call: TRBD1 (5 bases). Trimming removed 4 bases at V and 4 bases at J, with 7 bases between. This CDR3 has 12 residues. Per germline, CDR1 MDHEN and CDR2 SYDVKM. The CDR3 region is CASSSRVYGYTF. As DNA, the CDR3 is TGTGCCAGCAGTTCCAGGGTCTATGGCTACACCTTC.

The rearrangement joins TRBV11-2 to TRBJ1-2; D not resolved. Trimming removed 3 bases from V and 7 bases from J, with 12 bases in between. CDR1 and CDR2 (germline): SGHAT, FQNNGV. This CDR3 has 13 amino acids. The chain's CDR3 is CASSFPVAVGYTF. The CDR3 DNA reads as TGTGCCAGCAGCTTTCCCGTTGCGGTTGGCTACACCTTC.

J is TRBJ1-2 and V is TRBV20-1; D not certain. The CDR3 has 10 residues. V was trimmed by 5 bases and J by 6 bases, leaving 7 bases between them. CDR1 DFQATT and CDR2 SNEGSKA come from the germline V gene (reference sequence). The CDR3 loop is CSAYRDGYTF. The DNA of the CDR3 is TGCAGTGCTTACAGAGATGGCTACACCTTC.

For this clone: At one of its ends the junction is not consistent with the germline gene, which may arise from a read error. The chain has TRBV27 and TRBJ1-1; perhaps TRBD1 as D (5 bases). The CDR3 is 15 amino acids. Germline CDR1 MNHEY, CDR2 SMNVEV (reference sequence). This CDR3 reads CASSLNRQILPTATF. In DNA, the CDR3 is TGTGCCAGCAGTTTAAACCGACAGATTCTCCCCACTGCTACGTTT.

The CDR3 reads CASSSDARGEQFF. As DNA, the CDR3 is TGTGCCAGCAGTTCGGACGCCCGAGGGGAGCAGTTCTTC. V usage is TRBV12-3 or TRBV12-4 and J usage is TRBJ2-1, with a possible D match to TRBD2 (5 bases). The CDR3 is 13 amino acids. V shed 4 bases and J shed 10 bases, with 14 bases lying between them.

V and J are TRBV28 and TRBJ1-3; D ambiguous. This CDR3 has 12 residues. Germline V gene sequence: CDR1 MDHEN, CDR2 SYDVKM. Trimming took off 7 bases at V and 4 bases at J, with 8 bases between the two ends. The DNA of the CDR3 is TGTGCCAGCACTCGTTCCGGAAACACCATATATTTT. Amino acids: CASTRSGNTIYF.

This sequence joins TRBV19 and TRBJ1-2; D possibly corresponds to TRBD1 (6 bases). The ends were cut back, 7 bases at V and 4 bases at J, with 16 bases in the middle. Germline CDR1 and CDR2: LNHDA and SQIVND (reference sequence). The CDR3 length is 14 residues. In DNA form, the CDR3 reads TGTGCCAGTACCCGACAGGCCATCCTCTATGGCTACACCTTC. This sequence encodes CASTRQAILYGYTF.

CDR3 loop: CASSQKIGLGATNYGYTF. The CDR3 DNA reads as TGTGCCAGCAGCCAAAAAATAGGGCTAGGGGCGACGAACTATGGCTACACCTTC. V is TRBV21-1 and J is TRBJ1-2; the tabulated D call, TRBD1, remains unverified against the DNA. TRBV21-1 is termed a pseudogene. The CDR3 totals 18 residues.

The chain links TRBV10-3 to TRBJ1-6, with D possibly TRBD1 on 6 matching bases. Germline CDR1 and CDR2: ENHRY and SYGVKD. The CDR3 is 13 residues long. Trimming cost V 4 bases and J 7 bases, with 8 bases left between them. CDR3 bases: TGTGCCATCAGTGGCGACAGGAATTCACCCCTCCACTTT. Its protein is CAISGDRNSPLHF.

The J gene is TRBJ1-4, the V gene TRBV7-9; 9 nucleotides agree with TRBD1. This CDR3 comprises 15 residues. V lost 4 bases and J lost 8; bases outside the gene matches: 8. Germline loops: CDR1 SEHNR, CDR2 FQNEAQ (reference sequence). In DNA form, the CDR3 reads TGTGCCAGCAGCTCCGGACAGGGGTCCGTCGAAAAACTGTTTTTT. Amino acid sequence: CASSSGQGSVEKLFF.